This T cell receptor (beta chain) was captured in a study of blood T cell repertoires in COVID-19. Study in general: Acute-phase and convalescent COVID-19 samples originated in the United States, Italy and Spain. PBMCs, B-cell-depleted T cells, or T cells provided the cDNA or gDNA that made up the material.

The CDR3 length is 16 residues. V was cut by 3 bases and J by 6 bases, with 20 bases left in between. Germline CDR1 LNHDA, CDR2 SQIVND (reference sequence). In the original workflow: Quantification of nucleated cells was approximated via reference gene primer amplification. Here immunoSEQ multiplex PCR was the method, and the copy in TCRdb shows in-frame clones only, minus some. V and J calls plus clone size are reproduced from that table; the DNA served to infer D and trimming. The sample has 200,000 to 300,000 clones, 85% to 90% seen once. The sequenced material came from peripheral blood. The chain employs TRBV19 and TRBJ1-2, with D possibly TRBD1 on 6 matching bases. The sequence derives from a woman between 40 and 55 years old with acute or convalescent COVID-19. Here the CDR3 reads CASSIPLAGAGNGYTF. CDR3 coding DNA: TGTGCCAGTAGTATCCCCTTGGCAGGGGCCGGAAATGGCTACACCTTC.